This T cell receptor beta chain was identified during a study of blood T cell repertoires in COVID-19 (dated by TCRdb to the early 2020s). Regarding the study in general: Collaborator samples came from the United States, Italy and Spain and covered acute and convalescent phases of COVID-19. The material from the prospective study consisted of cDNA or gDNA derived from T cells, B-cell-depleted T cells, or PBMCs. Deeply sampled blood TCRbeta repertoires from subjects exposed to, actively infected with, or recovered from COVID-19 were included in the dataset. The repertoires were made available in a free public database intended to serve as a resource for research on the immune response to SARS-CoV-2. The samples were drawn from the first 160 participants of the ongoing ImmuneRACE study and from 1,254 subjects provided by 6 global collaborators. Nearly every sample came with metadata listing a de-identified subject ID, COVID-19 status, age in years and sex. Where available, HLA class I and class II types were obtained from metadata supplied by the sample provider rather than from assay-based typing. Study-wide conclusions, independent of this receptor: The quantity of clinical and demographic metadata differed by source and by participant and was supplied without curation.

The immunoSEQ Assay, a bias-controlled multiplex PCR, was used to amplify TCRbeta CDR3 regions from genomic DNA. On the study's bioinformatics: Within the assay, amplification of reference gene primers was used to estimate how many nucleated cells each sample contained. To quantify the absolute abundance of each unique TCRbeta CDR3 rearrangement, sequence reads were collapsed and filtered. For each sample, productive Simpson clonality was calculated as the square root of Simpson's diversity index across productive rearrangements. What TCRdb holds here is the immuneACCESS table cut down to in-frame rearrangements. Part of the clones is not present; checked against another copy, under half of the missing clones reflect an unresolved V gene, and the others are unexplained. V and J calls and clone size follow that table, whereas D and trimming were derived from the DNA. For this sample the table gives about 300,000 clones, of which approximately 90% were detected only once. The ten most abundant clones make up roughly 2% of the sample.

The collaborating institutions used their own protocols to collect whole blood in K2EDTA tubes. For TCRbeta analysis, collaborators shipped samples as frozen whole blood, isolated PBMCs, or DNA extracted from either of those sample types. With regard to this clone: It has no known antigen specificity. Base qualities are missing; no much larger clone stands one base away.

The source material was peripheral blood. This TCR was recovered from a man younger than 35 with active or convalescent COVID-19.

CDR3 region: CASSGGTSGGGPDTQYF. The nucleotide sequence is TGTGCCAGTAGTGGGGGGACTAGCGGAGGGGGCCCAGATACGCAGTATTTT. This receptor chain uses TRBV19 and TRBJ2-3, with 11 bases matching TRBD2. CDR1 and CDR2 were assigned from the germline V gene (reference sequence) as LNHDA and SQIVND. The CDR3 measures 17 amino acids from cysteine to phenylalanine. The DNA shown is the 51-base CDR3, in frame from base 1. For this chain, trimming is 5 bases at the V end and 4 bases at the J end, and the number of junction bases without a gene match is 11.